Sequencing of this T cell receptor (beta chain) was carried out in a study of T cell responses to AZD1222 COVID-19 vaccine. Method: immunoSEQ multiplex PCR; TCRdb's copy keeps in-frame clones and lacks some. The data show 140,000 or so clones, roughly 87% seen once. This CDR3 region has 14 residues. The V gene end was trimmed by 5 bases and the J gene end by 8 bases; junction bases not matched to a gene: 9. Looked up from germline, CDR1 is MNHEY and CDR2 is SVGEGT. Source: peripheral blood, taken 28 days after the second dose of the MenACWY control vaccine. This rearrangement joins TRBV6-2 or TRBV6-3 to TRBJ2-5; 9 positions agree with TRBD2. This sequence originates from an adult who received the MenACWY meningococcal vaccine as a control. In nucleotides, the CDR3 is TGTGCCAGCAGTCGGGGACTAGCCCTGGACACCCAGTACTTC. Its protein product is CASSRGLALDTQYF.